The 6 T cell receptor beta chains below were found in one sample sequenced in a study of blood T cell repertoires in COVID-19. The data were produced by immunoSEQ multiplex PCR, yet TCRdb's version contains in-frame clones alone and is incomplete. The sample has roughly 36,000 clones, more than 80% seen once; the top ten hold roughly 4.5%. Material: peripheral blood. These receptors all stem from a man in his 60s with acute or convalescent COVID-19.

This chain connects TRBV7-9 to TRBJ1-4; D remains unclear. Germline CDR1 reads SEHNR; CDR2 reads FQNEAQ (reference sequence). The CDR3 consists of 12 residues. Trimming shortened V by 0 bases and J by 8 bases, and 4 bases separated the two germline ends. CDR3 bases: TGTGCCAGCAGCTTAGCGCAGGAAAAACTGTTTTTT. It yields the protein CASSLAQEKLFF.

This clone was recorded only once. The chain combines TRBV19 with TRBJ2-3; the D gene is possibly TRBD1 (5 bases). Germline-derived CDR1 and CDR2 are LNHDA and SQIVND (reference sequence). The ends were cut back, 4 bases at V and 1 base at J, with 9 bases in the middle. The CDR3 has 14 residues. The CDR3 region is CASSTIQGTDTQYF. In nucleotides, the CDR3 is TGTGCCAGTAGTACGATACAGGGCACAGATACGCAGTATTTT.

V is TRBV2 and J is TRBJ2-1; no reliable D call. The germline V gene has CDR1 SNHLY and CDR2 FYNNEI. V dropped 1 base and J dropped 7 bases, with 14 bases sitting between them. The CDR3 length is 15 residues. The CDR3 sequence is CASSEGLVGQNEQFF. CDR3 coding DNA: TGTGCCAGCAGTGAAGGTCTAGTCGGTCAGAATGAGCAGTTCTTC.

The CDR3 DNA is TGCGCCAGCAGCCGTGGCTCGGTAGGGGCCTACGAGCAGTACTTC. Translating gives CASSRGSVGAYEQYF. The V gene is TRBV5-1, the J gene TRBJ2-7; maybe TRBD1 (5 bases). The CDR3 is 15 residues long. Germline CDR1 and CDR2: SGHRS and YFSETQ. V lost 4 bases and J 2 bases, leaving 16 bases between the germline ends.

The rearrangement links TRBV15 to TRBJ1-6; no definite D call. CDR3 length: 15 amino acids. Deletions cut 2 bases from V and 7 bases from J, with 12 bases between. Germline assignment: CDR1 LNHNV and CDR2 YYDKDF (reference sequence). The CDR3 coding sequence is TGTGCCACCAGCAGAACCCGGGAGCCGAATTCACCCCTCCACTTT. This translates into CATSRTREPNSPLHF.

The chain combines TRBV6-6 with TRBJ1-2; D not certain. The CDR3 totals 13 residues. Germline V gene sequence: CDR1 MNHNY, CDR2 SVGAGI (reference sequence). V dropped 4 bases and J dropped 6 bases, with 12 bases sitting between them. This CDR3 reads CASSSTFIDGYTF. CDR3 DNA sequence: TGTGCCAGCAGTTCGACATTCATCGATGGCTACACCTTC.